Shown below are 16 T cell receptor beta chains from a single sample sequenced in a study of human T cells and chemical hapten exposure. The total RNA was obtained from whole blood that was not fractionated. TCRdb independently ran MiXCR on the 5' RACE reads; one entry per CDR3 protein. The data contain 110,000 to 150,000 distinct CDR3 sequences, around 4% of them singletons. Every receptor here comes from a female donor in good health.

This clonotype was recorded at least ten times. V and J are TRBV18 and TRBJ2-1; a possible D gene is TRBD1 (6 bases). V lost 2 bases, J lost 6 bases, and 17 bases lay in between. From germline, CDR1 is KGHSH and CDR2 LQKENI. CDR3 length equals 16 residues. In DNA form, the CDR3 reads TGTGCCAGCTCACCAACCACAGGGTTGATCGGCAATGAGCAGTTCTTC. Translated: CASSPTTGLIGNEQFF.

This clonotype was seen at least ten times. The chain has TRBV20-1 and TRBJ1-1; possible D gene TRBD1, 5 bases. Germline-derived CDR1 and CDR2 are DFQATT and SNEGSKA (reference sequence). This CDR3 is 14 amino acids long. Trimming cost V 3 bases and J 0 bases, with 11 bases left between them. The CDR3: CSASPGLLNTEAFF. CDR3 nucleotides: TGCAGTGCTAGCCCGGGACTCTTGAACACTGAAGCTTTCTTT.

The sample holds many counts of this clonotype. The CDR3 nucleotides are TGTGCCAGCAGCCAAGTGGATACCCGGGGGGGTGAGCAGTTCTTC. Encoded protein: CASSQVDTRGGEQFF. The chain links TRBV4-2 to TRBJ2-1, with 8 bases aligning to TRBD2. The CDR3 has 15 residues. Germline CDR1 LGHNA, CDR2 YNFKEQ. V was pared by 1 base and J by 9 bases, with 8 bases of the junction left unmatched.

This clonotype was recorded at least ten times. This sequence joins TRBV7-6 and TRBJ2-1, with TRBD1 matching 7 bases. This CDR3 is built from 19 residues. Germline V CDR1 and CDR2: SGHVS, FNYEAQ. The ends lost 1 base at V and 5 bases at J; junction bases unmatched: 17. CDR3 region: CASSLGFYRGAGSNNEQFF. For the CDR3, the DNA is TGTGCCAGCAGCTTAGGGTTTTACAGGGGTGCTGGGTCAAACAATGAGCAGTTCTTC.

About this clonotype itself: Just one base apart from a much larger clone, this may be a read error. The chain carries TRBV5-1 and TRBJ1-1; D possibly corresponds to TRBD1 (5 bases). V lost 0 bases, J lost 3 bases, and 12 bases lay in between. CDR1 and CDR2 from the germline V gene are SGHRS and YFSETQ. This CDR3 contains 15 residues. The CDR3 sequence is CASSLGSGRDTEAFF. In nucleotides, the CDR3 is TGCGCCAGCAGCTTGGGGTCAGGGAGGGACACTGAAGCTTTCTTT.

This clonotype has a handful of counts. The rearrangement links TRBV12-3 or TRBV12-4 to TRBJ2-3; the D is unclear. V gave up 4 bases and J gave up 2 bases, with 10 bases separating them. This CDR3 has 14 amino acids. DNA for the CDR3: TGTGCCAGCAGTTACCAGTGGACCACAGATACGCAGTATTTT. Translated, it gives CASSYQWTTDTQYF.

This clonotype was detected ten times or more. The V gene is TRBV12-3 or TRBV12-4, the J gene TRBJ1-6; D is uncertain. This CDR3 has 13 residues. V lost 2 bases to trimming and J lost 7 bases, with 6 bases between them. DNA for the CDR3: TGTGCCAGCAGTTTATCGGAGAATTCACCCCTCCACTTT. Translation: CASSLSENSPLHF.

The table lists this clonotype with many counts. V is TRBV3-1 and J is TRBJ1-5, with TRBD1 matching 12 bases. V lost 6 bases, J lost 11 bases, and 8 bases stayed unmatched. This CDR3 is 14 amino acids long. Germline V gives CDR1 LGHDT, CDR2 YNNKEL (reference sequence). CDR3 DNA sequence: TGTGCCAGCAGGCCCGGGACAGGGGGCCAAGCCCAGCATTTT. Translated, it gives CASRPGTGGQAQHF. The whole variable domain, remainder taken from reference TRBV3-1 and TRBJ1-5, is DTAVSQTPKYLVTQMGNDKSIKCEQNLGHDTMYWYKQDSKKFLKIMFSYNNKELIINETVPNRFSPKSPDKAHLNLHINSLELGDSAVYFCASRPGTGGQAQHFGDGTRLSIL.

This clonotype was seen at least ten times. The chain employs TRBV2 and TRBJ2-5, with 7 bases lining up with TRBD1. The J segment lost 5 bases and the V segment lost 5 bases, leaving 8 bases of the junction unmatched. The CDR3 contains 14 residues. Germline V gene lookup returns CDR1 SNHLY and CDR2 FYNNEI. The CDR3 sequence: CASSPRTGLETQYF. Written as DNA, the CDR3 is TGTGCCAGCAGTCCGCGGACAGGTCTTGAGACCCAGTACTTC.

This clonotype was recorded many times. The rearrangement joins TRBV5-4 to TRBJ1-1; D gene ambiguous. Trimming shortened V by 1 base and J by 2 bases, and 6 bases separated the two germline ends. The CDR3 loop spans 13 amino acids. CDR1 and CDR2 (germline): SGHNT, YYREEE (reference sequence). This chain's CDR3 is CASSLNANTEAFF. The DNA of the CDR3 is TGTGCCAGCAGCTTGAATGCTAACACTGAAGCTTTCTTT.

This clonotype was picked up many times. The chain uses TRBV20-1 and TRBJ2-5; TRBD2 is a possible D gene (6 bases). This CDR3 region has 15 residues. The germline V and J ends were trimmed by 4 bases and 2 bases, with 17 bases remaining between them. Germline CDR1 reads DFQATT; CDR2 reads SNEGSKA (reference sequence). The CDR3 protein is CSATPPARGQETQYF. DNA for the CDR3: TGCAGTGCTACCCCACCGGCCCGGGGGCAAGAGACCCAGTACTTC.

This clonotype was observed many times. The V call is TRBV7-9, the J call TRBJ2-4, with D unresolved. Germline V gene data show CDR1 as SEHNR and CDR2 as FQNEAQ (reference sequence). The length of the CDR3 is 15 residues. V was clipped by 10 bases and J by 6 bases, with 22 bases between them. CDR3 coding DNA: TGTGCCACCTCGAATACCGACACAACTGCAAACATTCAGTACTTC. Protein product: CATSNTDTTANIQYF.

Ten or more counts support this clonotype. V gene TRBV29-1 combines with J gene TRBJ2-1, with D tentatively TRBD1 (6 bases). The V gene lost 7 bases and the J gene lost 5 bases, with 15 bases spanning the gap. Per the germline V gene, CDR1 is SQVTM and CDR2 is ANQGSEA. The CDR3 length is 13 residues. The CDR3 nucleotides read TGCAGCGCCGATGGGGGCTGGAACAATGAGCAGTTCTTC. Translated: CSADGGWNNEQFF.

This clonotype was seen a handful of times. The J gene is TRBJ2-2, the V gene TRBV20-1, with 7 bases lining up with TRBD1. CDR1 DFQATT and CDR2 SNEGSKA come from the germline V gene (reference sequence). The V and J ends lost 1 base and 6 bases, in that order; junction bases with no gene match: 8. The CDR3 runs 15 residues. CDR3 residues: CSARAQTGRAGELFF. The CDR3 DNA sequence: TGCAGTGCTAGAGCCCAGACAGGGCGGGCCGGGGAGCTGTTTTTT.

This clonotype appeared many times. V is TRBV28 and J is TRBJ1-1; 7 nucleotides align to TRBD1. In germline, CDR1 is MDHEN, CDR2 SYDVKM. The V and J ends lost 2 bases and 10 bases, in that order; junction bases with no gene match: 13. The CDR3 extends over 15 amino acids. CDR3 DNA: TGTGCCAGCAGTTTAAGTCCCAGGGGGGACGCTGGAGCTTTCTTT. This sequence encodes CASSLSPRGDAGAFF.

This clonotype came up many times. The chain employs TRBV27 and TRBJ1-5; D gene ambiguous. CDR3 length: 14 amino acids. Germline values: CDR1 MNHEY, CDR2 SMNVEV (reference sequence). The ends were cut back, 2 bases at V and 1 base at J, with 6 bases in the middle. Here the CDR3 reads CASSLRYSNQPQHF. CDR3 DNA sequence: TGTGCCAGCAGTTTAAGGTACAGCAATCAGCCCCAGCATTTT.